Described below is a single T cell receptor (beta chain) sequence and its context. The antigen is not known. In the authors' workflow: Because ImmunoSEQ provided only junction sequences with no quality scores, the filtering differed. Profiling relied on immunoSEQ multiplex PCR, and the TCRdb table lists in-frame clones only, not all of them. D and trimming come from the DNA, and the V and J calls and clone size come from that table. This table has approximately 2.5 million clones, 80% to 95% appearing once. Germline V gene lookup returns CDR1 MDHEN and CDR2 SYDVKM. Trimming took 2 bases from V and 7 from J, leaving 8 bases between them. The CDR3 has 13 residues. Donors comprised only Caucasian adults living in Nashville, Tennessee. The sample belongs to a study of shared clonotypes between healthy human individuals. Whole-study findings and limits: For naive CD4 cells, approximately 4.7% of clonotypes were shared across a few donors. In contrast to clonotypes shared by all four donors, non-shared clonotypes had lower generation probabilities.

The clonotype was recovered from a man between 18 and 35 years old in good health. Some clones in this sample may be carry-over from other donors' samples. The gene calls are TRBV28 and TRBJ2-2, with unresolved D. Sequenced: naive CD4+ T cells from PBMCs. Stated subset: CD45RA+ positively selected. This chain's CDR3 is CASSLVRSGELFF. CDR3 in DNA: TGTGCCAGCAGTTTAGTCAGGAGCGGGGAGCTGTTTTTT.